This passage covers 11 T cell receptor beta chains from one sample sequenced in a study of T cells in localized non-small cell lung cancer (TCRdb year 2020). The library relied on the immunoSEQ multiplex PCR assay. TCRdb took over this immuneACCESS table, retaining in-frame rearrangements with V and J assigned. Such tables are incomplete; in checked studies, under half of the missing clones stem from an unresolved V gene, and the remainder is unexplained. A total of about 78,000 clones appear in this sample, roughly 86% of them only once. Under 3.5% of the sample rests with the top ten. The sample in question was peripheral blood, obtained before any cancer treatment. The origin of the receptors is a man between 40 and 69 years old with stage I lung adenocarcinoma.

This clone was recorded once. V gene TRBV9 combines with J gene TRBJ2-3; D tentatively reads TRBD1 or TRBD2 (5 bases each). From germline, CDR1 is SGDLS and CDR2 YYNGEE. V dropped 0 bases and J dropped 2 bases, with 16 bases sitting between them. The CDR3 runs to 17 residues. CDR3 in DNA: TGTGCCAGCAGCGTAGGGGGGTTTGGAATTGACACAGATACGCAGTATTTT. Protein: CASSVGGFGIDTDTQYF.

The chain recombines TRBV9 with TRBJ1-1; weak D call: TRBD1 (5 bases). The CDR3 runs 18 residues. Germline V lookup: CDR1 SGDLS, CDR2 YYNGEE. Trimming removed 3 bases at V and 1 base at J, with 22 bases between. CDR3 nucleotide sequence: TGTGCCAGCAGCGGCGTCCAGGGCCGGTTTCACTCGAACACTGAAGCTTTCTTT. Encoded protein: CASSGVQGRFHSNTEAFF.

V gene TRBV7-6 combines with J gene TRBJ1-2; D not resolved. The CDR3 length is 12 residues. The germline V gene encodes CDR1 SGHVS and CDR2 FNYEAQ. V was clipped by 1 base and J by 2 bases, with 2 bases between them. CDR3 protein: CASSLGNYGYTF. The CDR3 region has the DNA TGTGCCAGCAGCTTAGGGAACTATGGCTACACCTTC.

With regard to this clone: Within the sample, other DNA sequences also encode this same CDR3. The chain couples TRBV6-5 to TRBJ1-3; no reliable D call. Germline-derived CDR1 and CDR2 are MNHEY and SVGAGI. Trimming took 8 bases from V and 4 from J, leaving 9 bases between them. The CDR3 covers 12 residues. The CDR3 protein is CASWSKGNTIYF. As DNA, the CDR3 is TGTGCCAGCTGGTCTAAAGGAAACACCATATATTTT.

The chain has TRBV7-2 and TRBJ2-7, with TRBD1 identical over 10 bases. V dropped 5 bases and J dropped 2; count of bases not matched to a gene: 12. The length of the CDR3 is 17 residues. CDR1 and CDR2 from the germline V gene are SGHTA and FQGNSA. Written as DNA, the CDR3 is TGTGCCAGCAGCCGTCCCGCCTTGGGACAGGGGACCTACGAGCAGTACTTC. This codes for CASSRPALGQGTYEQYF. Using reference TRBV7-2 and TRBJ2-7 for the parts outside the CDR3, the full variable domain is GAGVSQSPSNKVTEKGKDVELRCDPISGHTALYWYRQSLGQGLEFLIYFQGNSAPDKSGLPSDRFSAERTGGSVSTLTIQRTQQEDSAVYLCASSRPALGQGTYEQYFGPGTRLTVT.

The CDR3 coding sequence is TGTGCCAGCAGCGGGGGGAGCACAGATACGCAGTATTTT. Encoded protein: CASSGGSTDTQYF. This sequence joins TRBV11-3 and TRBJ2-3; possible D gene TRBD2, 6 bases. CDR3 length: 13 amino acids. The germline V gene encodes CDR1 SGHNT and CDR2 YENEEA. Trimming left V 5 bases short and J 0 bases short, with 6 bases between. The full variable domain, rest sourced from reference TRBV11-3 and TRBJ2-3, is EAGVVQSPRYKIIEKKQPVAFWCNPISGHNTLYWYLQNLGQGPELLIRYENEEAVDDSQLPKDRFSAERLKGVDSTLKIQPAELGDSAVYLCASSGGSTDTQYFGPGTRLTVL.

The rearrangement joins TRBV25-1 to TRBJ2-2; no clear D gene. Germline V gene sequence: CDR1 MGHDK, CDR2 SYGVNS. V was clipped by 3 bases and J by 2 bases, with 10 bases between them. The CDR3 covers 15 residues. The CDR3 reads CASSDKAVNTGELFF. The DNA for the CDR3 is TGTGCCAGCAGTGATAAAGCCGTAAACACCGGGGAGCTGTTTTTT.

This chain uses TRBV12-5 with TRBJ2-1; D not certain. V lost 0 bases and J lost 10, with 10 bases in between. CDR3 length: 13 residues. Germline V gene lookup returns CDR1 LGHNT and CDR2 FRNRAP. The CDR3 DNA reads as TGTGCTAGTGGTTTGGTAACAGAAGGCGAGCAGTTCTTC. Translation gives CASGLVTEGEQFF.

The rearrangement uses TRBV6-5 and TRBJ1-2; 8 bases agree with TRBD1. Germline values: CDR1 MNHEY, CDR2 SVGAGI. The CDR3 is 12 amino acids. With 6 bases clipped from V and 8 bases from J, the junction kept 5 bases outside the gene matches. CDR3 nucleotide sequence: TGTGCCAGCAGCGACAGGGGAAGCGGCTACACCTTC. It codes for CASSDRGSGYTF.

The chain couples TRBV30 to TRBJ2-7; TRBD1 aligns across 11 bases. Germline CDR1 is GTSNPN and CDR2 is SVGIG (reference sequence). The CDR3 extends over 14 amino acids. The junction had 11 bases not matched to a gene; V was cut back by 4 bases and J by 9 bases. In DNA form, the CDR3 reads TGTGCCTGGAACGCCGGGACAGGGGGTCAACGGCAGTACTTC. This translates into CAWNAGTGGQRQYF. The full variable domain, in which reference TRBV30 and TRBJ2-7 provide the parts outside the CDR3, is SQTIHQWPATLVQPVGSPLSLECTVEGTSNPNLYWYRQAAGRGLQLLFYSVGIGQISSEVPQNLSASRPQDRQFILSSKKLLLSDSGFYLCAWNAGTGGQRQYFGPGTRLTVT.

In its sample, this clone was seen a few times. The chain has TRBV2 and TRBJ1-3, with a weak D call TRBD1 (6 bases). This CDR3 contains 16 residues. The germline V and J ends were trimmed by 2 bases and 4 bases, with 15 bases remaining between them. Germline V CDR1 and CDR2: SNHLY, FYNNEI. The DNA of the CDR3 is TGTGCCAGCAGTGAATTGGGCAGGGGTACAGGAAACACCATATATTTT. Its translation is CASSELGRGTGNTIYF.